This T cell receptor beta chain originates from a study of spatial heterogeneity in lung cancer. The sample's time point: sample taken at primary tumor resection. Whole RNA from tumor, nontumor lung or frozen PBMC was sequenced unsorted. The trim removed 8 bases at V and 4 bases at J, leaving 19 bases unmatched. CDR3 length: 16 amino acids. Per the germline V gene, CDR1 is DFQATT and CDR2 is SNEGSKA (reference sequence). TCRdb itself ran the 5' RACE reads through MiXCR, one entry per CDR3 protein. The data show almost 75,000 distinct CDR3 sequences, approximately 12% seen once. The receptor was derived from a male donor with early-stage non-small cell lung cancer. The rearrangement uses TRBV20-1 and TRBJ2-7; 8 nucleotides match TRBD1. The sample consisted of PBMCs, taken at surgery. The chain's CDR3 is CSTSTLGGQGTYEQYF. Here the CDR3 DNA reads TGCAGTACCTCTACTCTAGGCGGACAGGGAACTTACGAGCAGTACTTC.